This TCR beta chain comes out of a study of T cell responses to AZD1222 COVID-19 vaccine. The method was immunoSEQ multiplex PCR; TCRdb's version includes in-frame clones alone and lacks a portion of them. The profile covers roughly 120,000 clones, with 91% appearing a single time and roughly 6.9% taken by the ten largest. With 1 base removed from V and 4 bases from J, the gap between germline ends came to 7 bases. This CDR3 has 13 residues. V is TRBV12-3 or TRBV12-4 and J is TRBJ2-5, with D hard to call. The sequence came from an adult in good health. The sequences come from peripheral blood, collected on day 0 of AZD1222 vaccination. The DNA for the CDR3 is TGTGCCAGCAGTTTAGGGGTCTCAGAGACCCAGTACTTC. It specifies CASSLGVSETQYF.